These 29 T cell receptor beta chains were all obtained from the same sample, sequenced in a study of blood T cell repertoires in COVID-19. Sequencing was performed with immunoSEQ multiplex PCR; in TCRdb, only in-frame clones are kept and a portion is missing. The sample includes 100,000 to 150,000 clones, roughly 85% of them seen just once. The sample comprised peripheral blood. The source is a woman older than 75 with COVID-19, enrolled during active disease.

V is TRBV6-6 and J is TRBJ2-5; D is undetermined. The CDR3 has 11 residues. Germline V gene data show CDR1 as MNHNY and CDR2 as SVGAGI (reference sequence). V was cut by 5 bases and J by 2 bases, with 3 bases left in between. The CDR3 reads CASSLQETQYF. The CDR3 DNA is TGTGCCAGCAGTCTACAAGAGACCCAGTACTTC.

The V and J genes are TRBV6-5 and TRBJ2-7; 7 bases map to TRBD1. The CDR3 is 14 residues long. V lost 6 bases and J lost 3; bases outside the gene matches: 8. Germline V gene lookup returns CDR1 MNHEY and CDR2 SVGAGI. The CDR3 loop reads CASRGQAQIYEQYF. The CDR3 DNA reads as TGTGCCAGCAGAGGACAGGCGCAGATCTACGAGCAGTACTTC.

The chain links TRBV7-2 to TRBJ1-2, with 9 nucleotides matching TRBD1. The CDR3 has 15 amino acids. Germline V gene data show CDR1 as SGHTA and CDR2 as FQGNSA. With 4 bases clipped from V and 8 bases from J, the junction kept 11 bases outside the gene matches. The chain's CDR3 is CASSSTGTGLEGYTF. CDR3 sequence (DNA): TGTGCCAGCAGCTCGACCGGGACAGGGTTGGAAGGCTACACCTTC.

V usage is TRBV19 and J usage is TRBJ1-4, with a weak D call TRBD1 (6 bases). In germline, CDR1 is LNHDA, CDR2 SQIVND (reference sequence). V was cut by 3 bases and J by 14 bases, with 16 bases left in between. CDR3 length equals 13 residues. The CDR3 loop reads CASSILDRRWLFF. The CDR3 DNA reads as TGTGCCAGTAGTATTCTAGACAGGAGATGGCTGTTTTTT.

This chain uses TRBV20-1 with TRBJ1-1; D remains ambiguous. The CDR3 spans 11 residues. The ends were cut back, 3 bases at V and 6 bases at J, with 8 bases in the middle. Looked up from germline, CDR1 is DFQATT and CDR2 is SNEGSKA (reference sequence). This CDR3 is CSARAGPEAFF. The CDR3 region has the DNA TGCAGTGCTAGGGCGGGTCCTGAAGCTTTCTTT.

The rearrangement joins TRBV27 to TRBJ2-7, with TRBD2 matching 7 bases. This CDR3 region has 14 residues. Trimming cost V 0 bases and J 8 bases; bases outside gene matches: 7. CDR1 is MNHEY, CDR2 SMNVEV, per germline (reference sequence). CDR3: CASSLSGLVGKQYF. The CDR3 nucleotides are TGTGCCAGCAGTTTATCAGGACTAGTTGGCAAGCAGTACTTC.

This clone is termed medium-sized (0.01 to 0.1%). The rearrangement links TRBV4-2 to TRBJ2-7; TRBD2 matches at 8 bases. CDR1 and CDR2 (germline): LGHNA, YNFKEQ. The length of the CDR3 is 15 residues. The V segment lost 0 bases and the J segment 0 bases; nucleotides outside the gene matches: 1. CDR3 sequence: CASSQEREASYEQYF. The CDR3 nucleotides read TGTGCCAGCAGCCAAGAGCGGGAGGCCTCCTACGAGCAGTACTTC.

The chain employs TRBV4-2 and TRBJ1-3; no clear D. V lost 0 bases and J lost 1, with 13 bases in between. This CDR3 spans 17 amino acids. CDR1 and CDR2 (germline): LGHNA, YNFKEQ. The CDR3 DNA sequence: TGTGCCAGCAGCCAAGATTGGGTACGGAGATCTGGAAACACCATATATTTT. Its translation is CASSQDWVRRSGNTIYF.

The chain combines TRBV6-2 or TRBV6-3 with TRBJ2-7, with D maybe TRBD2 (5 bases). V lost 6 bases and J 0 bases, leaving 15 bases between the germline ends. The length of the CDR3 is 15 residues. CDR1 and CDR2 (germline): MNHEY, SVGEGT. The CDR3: CASSLRAFSSYEQYF. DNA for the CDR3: TGTGCCAGCAGCCTGCGGGCTTTCAGCTCCTACGAGCAGTACTTC.

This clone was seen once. Here the CDR3 DNA reads TGTGCCAGCTCACCCCAGGCCCTATTGGGCCCTATCTCTGGGGCCAACGTCCTGACTTTC. This gives the protein CASSPQALLGPISGANVLTF. The gene calls are TRBV18 and TRBJ2-6; D remains unclear. V lost 3 bases and J lost 0, with 21 bases in between. CDR1 KGHSH and CDR2 LQKENI come from the germline V gene. CDR3 length: 20 amino acids.

Here the CDR3 reads CASSVAGTSGGGGEQFF. As DNA, the CDR3 is TGTGCCAGCAGCGTAGCCGGGACTAGCGGGGGGGGCGGTGAGCAGTTCTTC. This chain links TRBV9 with TRBJ2-1; TRBD2 agrees at 16 bases. The J segment lost 9 bases and the V segment lost 0 bases, leaving 6 bases of the junction unmatched. The CDR3 is 17 amino acids. Per the germline V gene, CDR1 is SGDLS and CDR2 is YYNGEE.

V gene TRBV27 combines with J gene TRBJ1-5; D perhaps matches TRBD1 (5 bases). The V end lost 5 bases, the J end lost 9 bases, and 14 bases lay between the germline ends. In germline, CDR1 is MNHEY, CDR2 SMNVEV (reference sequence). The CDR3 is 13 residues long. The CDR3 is CASSLDSRSPQHF. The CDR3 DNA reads TGTGCCAGCAGTCTTGACAGTCGGTCGCCCCAGCATTTT.

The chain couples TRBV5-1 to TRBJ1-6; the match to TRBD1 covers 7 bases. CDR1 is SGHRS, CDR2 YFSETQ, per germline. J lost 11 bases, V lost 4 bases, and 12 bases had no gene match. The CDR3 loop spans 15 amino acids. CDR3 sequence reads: CASSREGAGSTPLHF. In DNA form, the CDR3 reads TGCGCCAGCAGCCGGGAGGGGGCAGGATCCACACCCCTCCACTTT.

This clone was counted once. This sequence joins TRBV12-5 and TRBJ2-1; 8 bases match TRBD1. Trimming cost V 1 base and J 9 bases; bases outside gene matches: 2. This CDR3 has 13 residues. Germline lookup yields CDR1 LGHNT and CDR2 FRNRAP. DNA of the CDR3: TGTGCTAGTGGTTTGGGCAGGGGGCCTGAGCAGTTCTTC. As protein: CASGLGRGPEQFF.

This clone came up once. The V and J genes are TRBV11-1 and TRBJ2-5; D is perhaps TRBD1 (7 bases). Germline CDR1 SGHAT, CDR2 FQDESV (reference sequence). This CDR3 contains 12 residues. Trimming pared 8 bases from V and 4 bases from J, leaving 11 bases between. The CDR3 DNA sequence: TGTGCCAGCGGAGGGGGCCTAGAGACCCAGTACTTC. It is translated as CASGGGLETQYF.

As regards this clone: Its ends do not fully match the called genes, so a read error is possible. The CDR3 DNA sequence: TGTGCCAGCAGTACGGGACAGTCGTGGCACTTC. Translating gives CASSTGQSWHF. V usage is TRBV27 and J usage is TRBJ2-7, with 7 bases lining up with TRBD1. Germline V gene data show CDR1 as MNHEY and CDR2 as SMNVEV (reference sequence). This CDR3 contains 11 residues.

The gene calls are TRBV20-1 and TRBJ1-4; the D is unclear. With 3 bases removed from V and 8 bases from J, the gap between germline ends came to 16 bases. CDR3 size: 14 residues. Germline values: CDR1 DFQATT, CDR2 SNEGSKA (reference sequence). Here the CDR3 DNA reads TGCAGTGCTAGTGGCCCCGAGGGAGGCGAAAAACTGTTTTTT. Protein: CSASGPEGGEKLFF.

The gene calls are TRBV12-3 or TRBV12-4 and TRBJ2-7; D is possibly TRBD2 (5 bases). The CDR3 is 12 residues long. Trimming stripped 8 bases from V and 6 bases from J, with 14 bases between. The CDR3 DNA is TGTGCCAGCCGCATAACCCGGGGCGAGCAGTACTTC. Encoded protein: CASRITRGEQYF.

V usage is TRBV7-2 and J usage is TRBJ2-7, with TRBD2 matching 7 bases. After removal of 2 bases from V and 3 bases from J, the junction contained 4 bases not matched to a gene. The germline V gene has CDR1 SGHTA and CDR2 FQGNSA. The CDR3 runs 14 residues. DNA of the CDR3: TGTGCCAGCAGCTTACGCGGGAGCGGCTACGAGCAGTACTTC. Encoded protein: CASSLRGSGYEQYF.

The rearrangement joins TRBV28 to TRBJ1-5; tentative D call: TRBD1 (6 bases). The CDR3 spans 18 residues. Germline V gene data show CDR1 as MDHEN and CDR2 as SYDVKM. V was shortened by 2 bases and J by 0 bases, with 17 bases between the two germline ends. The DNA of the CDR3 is TGTGCCAGCAGTTTACCCCAAACTTTGACAGGTAGCAATCAGCCCCAGCATTTT. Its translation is CASSLPQTLTGSNQPQHF.

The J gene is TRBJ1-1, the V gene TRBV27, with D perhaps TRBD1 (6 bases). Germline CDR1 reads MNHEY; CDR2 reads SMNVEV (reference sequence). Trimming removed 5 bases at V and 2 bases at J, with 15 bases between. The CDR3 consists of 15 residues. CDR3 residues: CASSPFGGANTEAFF. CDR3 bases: TGTGCCAGCAGTCCCTTTGGGGGCGCCAACACTGAAGCTTTCTTT.

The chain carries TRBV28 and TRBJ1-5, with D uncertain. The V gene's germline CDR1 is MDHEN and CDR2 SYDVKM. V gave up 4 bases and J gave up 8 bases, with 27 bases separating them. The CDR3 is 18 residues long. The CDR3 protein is CASSSPAGGGVPGKPQHF. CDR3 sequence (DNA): TGTGCCAGCAGTTCGCCCGCGGGCGGTGGGGTCCCTGGTAAGCCCCAGCATTTT.

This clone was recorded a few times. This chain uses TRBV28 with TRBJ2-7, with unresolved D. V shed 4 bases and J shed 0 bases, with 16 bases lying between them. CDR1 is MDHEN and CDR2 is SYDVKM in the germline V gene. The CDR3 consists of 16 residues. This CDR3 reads CASSSRLGPSSYEQYF. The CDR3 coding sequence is TGTGCCAGCAGTTCCAGACTCGGTCCTAGCTCCTACGAGCAGTACTTC.

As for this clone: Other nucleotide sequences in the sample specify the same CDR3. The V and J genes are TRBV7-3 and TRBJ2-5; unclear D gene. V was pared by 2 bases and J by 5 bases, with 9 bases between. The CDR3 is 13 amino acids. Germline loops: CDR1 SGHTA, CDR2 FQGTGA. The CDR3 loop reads CASSLGPQETQYF. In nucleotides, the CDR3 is TGTGCCAGCAGCTTAGGGCCGCAGGAGACCCAGTACTTC.

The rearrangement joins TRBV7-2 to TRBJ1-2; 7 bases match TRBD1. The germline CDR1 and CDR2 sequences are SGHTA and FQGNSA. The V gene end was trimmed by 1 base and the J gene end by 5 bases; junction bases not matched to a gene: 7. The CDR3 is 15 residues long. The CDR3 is CASSLDRGLRYGYTF. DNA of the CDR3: TGTGCCAGCAGCTTAGACAGGGGCCTCAGATATGGCTACACCTTC.

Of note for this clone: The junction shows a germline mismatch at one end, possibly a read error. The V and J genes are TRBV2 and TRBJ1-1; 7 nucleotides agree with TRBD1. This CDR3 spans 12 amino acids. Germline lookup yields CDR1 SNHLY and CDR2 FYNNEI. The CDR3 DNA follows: TGTGCCAGCGGTGAGACAGGGACTGAAGCTTTCTTT. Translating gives CASGETGTEAFF.

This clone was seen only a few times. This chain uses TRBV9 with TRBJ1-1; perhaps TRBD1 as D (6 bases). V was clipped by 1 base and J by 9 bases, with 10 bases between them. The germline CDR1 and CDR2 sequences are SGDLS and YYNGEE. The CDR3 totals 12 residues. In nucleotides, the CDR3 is TGTGCCAGCAGCGTAAGGGGGTTTCAAGCTTTCTTT. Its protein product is CASSVRGFQAFF. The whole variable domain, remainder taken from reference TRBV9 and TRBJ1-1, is DSGVTQTPKHLITATGQRVTLRCSPRSGDLSVYWYQQSLDQGLQFLIQYYNGEERAKGNILERFSAQQFPDLHSELNLSSLELGDSALYFCASSVRGFQAFFGQGTRLTVV.

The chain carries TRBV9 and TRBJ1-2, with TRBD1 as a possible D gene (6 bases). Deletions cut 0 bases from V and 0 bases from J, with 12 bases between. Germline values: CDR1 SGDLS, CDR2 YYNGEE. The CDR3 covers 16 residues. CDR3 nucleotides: TGTGCCAGCAGCGTAGCCCGGGACACTGCTAACTATGGCTACACCTTC. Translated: CASSVARDTANYGYTF.

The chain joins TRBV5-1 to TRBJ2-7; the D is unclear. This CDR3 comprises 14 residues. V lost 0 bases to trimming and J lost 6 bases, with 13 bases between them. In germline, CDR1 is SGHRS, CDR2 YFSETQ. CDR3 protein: CASSLGDAGGEQYF. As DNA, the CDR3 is TGCGCCAGCAGCTTGGGAGACGCCGGCGGCGAGCAGTACTTC.